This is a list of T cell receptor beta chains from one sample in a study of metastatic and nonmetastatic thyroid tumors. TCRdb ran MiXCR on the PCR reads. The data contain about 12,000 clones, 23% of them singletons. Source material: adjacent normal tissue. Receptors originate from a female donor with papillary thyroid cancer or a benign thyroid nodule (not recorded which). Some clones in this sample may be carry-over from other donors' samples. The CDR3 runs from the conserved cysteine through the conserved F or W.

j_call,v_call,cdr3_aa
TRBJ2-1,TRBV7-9,CASSRAGTGSDNEQFF
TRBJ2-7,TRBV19,CASSIEYGGEQYF
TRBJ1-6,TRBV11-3,CASSPRQATYNSPLHF
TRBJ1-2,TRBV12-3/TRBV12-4,CASRMGRNNYGYTF
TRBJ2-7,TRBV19,CATTEPLGGYEQYF
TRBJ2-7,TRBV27,CASGLAGTYEQYF
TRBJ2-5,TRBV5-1,CASSERGLALSETQYF
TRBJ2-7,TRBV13,CASSVGRQGYEQYF
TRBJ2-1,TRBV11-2,CASSLDSRANEQFF
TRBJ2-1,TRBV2,CASSEKGWSYNEQFF
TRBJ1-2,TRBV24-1,CATSGQVDGYTF
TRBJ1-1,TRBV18,CASSHRETNTEAFF
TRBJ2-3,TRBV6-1,CASSQASGSSTDTQYF
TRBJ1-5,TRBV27,CASSGLSNHPQHF
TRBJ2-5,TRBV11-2,CASSLAGLGTQYF
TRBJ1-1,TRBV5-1,CASSLQTGAMNTEAFF
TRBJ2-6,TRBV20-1,CSARDPRSGANVLTF
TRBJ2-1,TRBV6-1,CATTTGGWDEQFF
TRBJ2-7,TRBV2,CASSVPTSGHFSGFYEQYF
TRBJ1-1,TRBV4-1,CASSQGITTEAFF
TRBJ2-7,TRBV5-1,CASSKGLAGYEQYF
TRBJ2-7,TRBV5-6,CASSPVGTLVGEQYF
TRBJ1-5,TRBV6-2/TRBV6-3,CASTRTGMGNQPQHF
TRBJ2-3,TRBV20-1,CSAEDSVGTDTQYF
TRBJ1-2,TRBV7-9,CASSSEGPFF
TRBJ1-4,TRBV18,CSSSRSGSLEKLFF
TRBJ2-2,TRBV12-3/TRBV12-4,CASSGYRDPNTGELFF
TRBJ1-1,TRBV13,CASLGWDRYTEAFF
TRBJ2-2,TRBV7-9,CASRTTRGGSNTGELFF
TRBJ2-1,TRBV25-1,CASSGVGGEQFF
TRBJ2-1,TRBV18,CASSPMGAVYNEQFF
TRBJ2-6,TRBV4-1,CASSQVGVSGANVLTF
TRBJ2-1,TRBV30,CAWTGTGYYNEQFF
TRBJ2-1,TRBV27,CAIGLPTGGACYNEQFF
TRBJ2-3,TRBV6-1,CASSDQLTTDTQYF
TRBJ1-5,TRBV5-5,CASSLLSNQPQHF
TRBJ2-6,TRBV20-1,CSARGSSGANVLTF
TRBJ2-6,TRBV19,CASTPDGRANVLTF
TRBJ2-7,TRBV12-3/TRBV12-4,CASSRQGAYCEQYF
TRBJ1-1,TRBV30,CAWSVALGGDNDFF